The following is a T cell receptor (beta chain) sequence with its context. Its target is not known. Sequencing used immunoSEQ multiplex PCR; TCRdb keeps in-frame clones, though not all of them. The sample contains fewer than 110,000 clones, 87% of which appear only once. The CDR3 has 15 residues. Unmatched junction bases numbered 15, after V lost 6 bases and J lost 5 bases. Germline V lookup: CDR1 GTSNPN, CDR2 SVGIG (reference sequence). This entry comes from a study of T cell responses to AZD1222 COVID-19 vaccine. Findings and caveats of the study: Females made up more of the donors, who were largely white British, and clonal diversity may have come out too low. Baseline seropositives among AZD1222 recipients totaled only 5 or 6. All repertoire sampling was performed exclusively after the peak T cell response. Among spike-specific TCRs, nearly half reportedly target unmutated variant regions.

V usage is TRBV30 and J usage is TRBJ2-5, with 7 positions matching TRBD1. The source is an adult who received the AZD1222 COVID-19 vaccine. The sequencing used peripheral blood, collected 28 days after the second AZD1222 dose. The CDR3 protein is CACQTGPGLVETQYF. The CDR3 bases are TGTGCCTGCCAGACAGGGCCCGGTCTTGTTGAGACCCAGTACTTC. Filled out from reference TRBV30 and TRBJ2-5, the complete variable domain reads SQTIHQWPATLVQPVGSPLSLECTVEGTSNPNLYWYRQAAGRGLQLLFYSVGIGQISSEVPQNLSASRPQDRQFILSSKKLLLSDSGFYLCACQTGPGLVETQYFGPGTRLLVL.